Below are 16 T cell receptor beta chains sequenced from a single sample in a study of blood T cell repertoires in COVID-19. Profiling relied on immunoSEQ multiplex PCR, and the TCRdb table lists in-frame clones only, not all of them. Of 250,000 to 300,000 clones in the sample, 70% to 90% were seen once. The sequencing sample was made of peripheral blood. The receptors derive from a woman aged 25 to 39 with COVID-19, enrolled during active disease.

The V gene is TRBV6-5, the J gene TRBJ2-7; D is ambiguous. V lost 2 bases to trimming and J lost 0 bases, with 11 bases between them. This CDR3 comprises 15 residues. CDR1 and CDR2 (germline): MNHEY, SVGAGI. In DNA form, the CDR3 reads TGTGCCAGCAGTTACGGTGCGAGGAGCTCCTACGAGCAGTACTTC. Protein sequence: CASSYGARSSYEQYF.

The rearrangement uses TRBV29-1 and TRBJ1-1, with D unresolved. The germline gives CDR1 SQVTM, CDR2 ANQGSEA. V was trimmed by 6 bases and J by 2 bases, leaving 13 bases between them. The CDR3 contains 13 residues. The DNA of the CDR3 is TGCAGCGTCGAGCGGGTACTCAACACTGAAGCTTTCTTT. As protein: CSVERVLNTEAFF.

The CDR3 coding sequence is TGTGCCAGCAGCGTAGGCAATAGCGGAAATACGCAGTATTTT. This sequence encodes CASSVGNSGNTQYF. V and J are TRBV9 and TRBJ2-3; weak D call: TRBD2 (6 bases). This CDR3 is built from 14 residues. Trimming took 0 bases from V and 7 from J, leaving 12 bases between them. Looked up from germline, CDR1 is SGDLS and CDR2 is YYNGEE.

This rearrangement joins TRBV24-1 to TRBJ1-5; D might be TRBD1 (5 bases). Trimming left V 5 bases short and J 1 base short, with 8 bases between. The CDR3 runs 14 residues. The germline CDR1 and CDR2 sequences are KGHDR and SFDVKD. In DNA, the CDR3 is TGTGCCACCAGTGCGGCAGGGAGCAATCAGCCCCAGCATTTT. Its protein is CATSAAGSNQPQHF.

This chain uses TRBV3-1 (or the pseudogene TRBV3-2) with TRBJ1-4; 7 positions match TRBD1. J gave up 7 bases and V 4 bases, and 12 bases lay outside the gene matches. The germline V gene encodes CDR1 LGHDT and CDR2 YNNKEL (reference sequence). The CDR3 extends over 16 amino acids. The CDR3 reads CASSRTEGGVVEKLFF. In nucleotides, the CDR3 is TGTGCCAGCAGCCGGACTGAAGGGGGCGTTGTTGAAAAACTGTTTTTT.

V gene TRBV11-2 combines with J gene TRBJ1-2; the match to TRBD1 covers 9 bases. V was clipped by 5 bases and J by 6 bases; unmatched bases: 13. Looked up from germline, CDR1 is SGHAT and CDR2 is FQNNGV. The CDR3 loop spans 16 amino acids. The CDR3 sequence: CASSATNYRGQNGYTF. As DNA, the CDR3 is TGTGCCAGCAGCGCAACAAATTACAGGGGGCAAAATGGCTACACCTTC.

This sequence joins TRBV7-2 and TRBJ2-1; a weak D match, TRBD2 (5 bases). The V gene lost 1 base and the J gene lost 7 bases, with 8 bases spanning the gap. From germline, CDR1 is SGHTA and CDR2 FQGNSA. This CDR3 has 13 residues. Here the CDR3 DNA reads TGTGCCAGCAGCTTAGTCACGGGGAATGAGCAGTTCTTC. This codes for CASSLVTGNEQFF.

DNA for the CDR3: TGTGCCAGCTCGGACAGCGGGGGCTCCTACAATGAGCAGTTCTTC. It codes for CASSDSGGSYNEQFF. The chain recombines TRBV18 with TRBJ2-1; 8 bases fit TRBD2. Germline V lookup: CDR1 KGHSH, CDR2 LQKENI. CDR3 length: 15 amino acids. The ends lost 6 bases at V and 0 bases at J; junction bases unmatched: 4. Using reference TRBV18 and TRBJ2-1 for the parts outside the CDR3, the full variable domain is NAGVMQNPRHLVRRRGQEARLRCSPMKGHSHVYWYRQLPEEGLKFMVYLQKENIIDESGMPKERFSAEFPKEGPSILRIQQVVRGDSAAYFCASSDSGGSYNEQFFGPGTRLTVL.

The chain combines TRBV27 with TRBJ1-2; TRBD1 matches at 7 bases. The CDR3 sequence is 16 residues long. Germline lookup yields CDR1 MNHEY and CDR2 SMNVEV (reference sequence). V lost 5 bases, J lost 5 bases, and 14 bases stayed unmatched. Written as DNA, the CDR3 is TGTGCCAGCAGTCCGAGGACCGGGACAGTCCTATATGGCTACACCTTC. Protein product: CASSPRTGTVLYGYTF.

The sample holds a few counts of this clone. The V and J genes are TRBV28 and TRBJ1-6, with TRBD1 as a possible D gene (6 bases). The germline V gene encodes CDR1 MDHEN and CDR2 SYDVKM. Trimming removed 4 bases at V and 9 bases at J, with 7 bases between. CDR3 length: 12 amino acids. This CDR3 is CASSSQGSPLHF. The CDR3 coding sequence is TGTGCCAGCAGTTCACAGGGTTCACCCCTCCACTTT.

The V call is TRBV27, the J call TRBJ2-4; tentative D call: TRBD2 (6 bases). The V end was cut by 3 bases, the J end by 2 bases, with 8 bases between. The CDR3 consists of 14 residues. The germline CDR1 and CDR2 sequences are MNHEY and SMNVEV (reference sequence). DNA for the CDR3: TGTGCCAGCAGTTTGGCGGGGTCCAAAAACATTCAGTACTTC. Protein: CASSLAGSKNIQYF.

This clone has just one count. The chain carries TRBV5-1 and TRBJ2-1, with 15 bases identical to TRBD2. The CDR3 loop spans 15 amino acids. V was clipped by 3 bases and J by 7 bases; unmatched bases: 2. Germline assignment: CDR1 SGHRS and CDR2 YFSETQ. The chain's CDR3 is CASSWTSGGANEQFF. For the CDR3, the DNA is TGCGCCAGCAGCTGGACTAGCGGGGGGGCGAATGAGCAGTTCTTC. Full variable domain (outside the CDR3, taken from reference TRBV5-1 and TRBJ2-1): KAGVTQTPRYLIKTRGQQVTLSCSPISGHRSVSWYQQTPGQGLQFLFEYFSETQRNKGNFPGRFSGRQFSNSRSEMNVSTLELGDSALYLCASSWTSGGANEQFFGPGTRLTVL.

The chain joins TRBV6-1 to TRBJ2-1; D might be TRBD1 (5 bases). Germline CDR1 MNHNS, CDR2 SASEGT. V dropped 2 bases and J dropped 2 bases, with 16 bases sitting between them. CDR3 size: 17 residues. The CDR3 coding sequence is TGTGCCAGCAGTGAATTAGGGCTCCAGGGCCCCTACAATGAGCAGTTCTTC. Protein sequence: CASSELGLQGPYNEQFF.

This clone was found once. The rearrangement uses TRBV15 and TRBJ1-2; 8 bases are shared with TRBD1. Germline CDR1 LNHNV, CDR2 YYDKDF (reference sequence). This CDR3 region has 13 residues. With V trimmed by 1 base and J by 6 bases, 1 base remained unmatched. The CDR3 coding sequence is TGTGCCACCAGCAGAGTACAGGGGGATGGCTACACCTTC. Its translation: CATSRVQGDGYTF.

CDR3: CASSSRGRGFGYTF. The CDR3 nucleotides are TGTGCCAGCAGCTCTCGGGGCAGGGGGTTTGGCTACACCTTC. The chain links TRBV7-2 to TRBJ1-2, with TRBD1 matching over 7 bases. CDR1 and CDR2 (germline): SGHTA, FQGNSA. The ends lost 4 bases at V and 7 bases at J; junction bases unmatched: 9. The CDR3 consists of 14 residues.

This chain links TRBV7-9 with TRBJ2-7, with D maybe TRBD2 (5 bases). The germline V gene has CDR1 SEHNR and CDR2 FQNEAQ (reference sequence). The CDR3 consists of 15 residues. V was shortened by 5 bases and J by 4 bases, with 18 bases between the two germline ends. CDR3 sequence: CASSNPPGVGYEQYF. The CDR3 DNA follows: TGTGCCAGCAGCAACCCCCCCGGGGTGGGTTACGAGCAGTACTTC.